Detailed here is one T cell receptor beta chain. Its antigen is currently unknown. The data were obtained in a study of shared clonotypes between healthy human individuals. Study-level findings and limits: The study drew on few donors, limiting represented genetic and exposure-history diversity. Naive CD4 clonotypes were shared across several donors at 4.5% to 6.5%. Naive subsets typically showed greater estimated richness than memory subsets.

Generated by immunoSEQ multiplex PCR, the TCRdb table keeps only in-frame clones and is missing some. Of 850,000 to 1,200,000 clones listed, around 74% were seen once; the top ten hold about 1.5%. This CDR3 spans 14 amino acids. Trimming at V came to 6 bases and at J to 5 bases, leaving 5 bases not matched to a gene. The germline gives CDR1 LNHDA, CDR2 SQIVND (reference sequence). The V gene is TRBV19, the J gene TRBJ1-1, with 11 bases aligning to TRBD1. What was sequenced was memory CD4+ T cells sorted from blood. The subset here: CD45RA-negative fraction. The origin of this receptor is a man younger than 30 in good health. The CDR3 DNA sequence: TGTGCCAGTAGGGGATGGGACAGGGGGACTGAAGCTTTCTTT. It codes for CASRGWDRGTEAFF.